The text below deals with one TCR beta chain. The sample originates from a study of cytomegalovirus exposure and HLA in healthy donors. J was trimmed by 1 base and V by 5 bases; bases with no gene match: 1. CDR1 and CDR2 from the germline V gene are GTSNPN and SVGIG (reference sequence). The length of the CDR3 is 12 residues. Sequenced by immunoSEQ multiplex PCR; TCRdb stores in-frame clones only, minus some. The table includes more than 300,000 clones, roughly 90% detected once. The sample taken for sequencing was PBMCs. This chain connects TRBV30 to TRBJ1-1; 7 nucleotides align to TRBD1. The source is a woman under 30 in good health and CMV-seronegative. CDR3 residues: CAWDRANTEAFF. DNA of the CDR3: TGTGCCTGGGACAGGGCGAACACTGAAGCTTTCTTT.